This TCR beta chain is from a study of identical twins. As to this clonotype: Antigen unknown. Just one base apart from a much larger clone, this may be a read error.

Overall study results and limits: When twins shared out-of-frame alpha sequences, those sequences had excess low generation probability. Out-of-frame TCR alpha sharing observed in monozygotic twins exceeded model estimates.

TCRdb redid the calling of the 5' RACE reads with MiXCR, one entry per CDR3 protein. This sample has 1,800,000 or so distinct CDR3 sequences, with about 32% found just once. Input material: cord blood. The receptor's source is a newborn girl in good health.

The CDR3, as DNA: TGTGCCAGCAGTTCCTTTGGGGAGACCCAGTTCTTC. This sequence encodes CASSSFGETQFF. The V and J genes are TRBV12-3 or TRBV12-4 and TRBJ2-1; a possible D gene is TRBD2 (5 bases). This CDR3 spans 12 amino acids. V lost 4 bases and J lost 13, with 14 bases in between.